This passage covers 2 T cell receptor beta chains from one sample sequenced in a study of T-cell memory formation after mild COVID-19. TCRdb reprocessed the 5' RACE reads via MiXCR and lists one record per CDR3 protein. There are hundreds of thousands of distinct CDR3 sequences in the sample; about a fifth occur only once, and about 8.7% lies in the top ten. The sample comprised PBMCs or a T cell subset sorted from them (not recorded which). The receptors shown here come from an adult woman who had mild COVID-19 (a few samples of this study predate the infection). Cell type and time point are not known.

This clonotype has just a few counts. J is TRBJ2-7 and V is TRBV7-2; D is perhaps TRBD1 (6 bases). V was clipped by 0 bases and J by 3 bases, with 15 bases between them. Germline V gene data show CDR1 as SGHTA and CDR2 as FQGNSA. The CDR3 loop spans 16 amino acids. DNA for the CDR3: TGTGCCAGCAGCTTAGCGGGGACAAGCCCCTACTACGAGCAGTACTTC. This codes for CASSLAGTSPYYEQYF.

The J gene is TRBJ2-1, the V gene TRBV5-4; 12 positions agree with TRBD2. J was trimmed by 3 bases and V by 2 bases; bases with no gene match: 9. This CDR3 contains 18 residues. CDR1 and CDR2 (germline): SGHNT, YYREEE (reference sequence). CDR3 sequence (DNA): TGTGCCAGCAGCTTAAGTCCTAGCGGGGGGGCGGTCTACAATGAGCAGTTCTTC. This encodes CASSLSPSGGAVYNEQFF.